The TCR beta chain described here comes from a study of CD8+ T cells in alopecia areata. Study results and limitations: TCR sharing was clearer in mice than between patients, perhaps partly owing to patient HLA diversity.

Concerning this clone itself: Antigen unknown.

V lost 11 bases, J lost 0 bases, and 11 bases stayed unmatched. Per the germline V gene, CDR1 is SNHLY and CDR2 is FYNNEI. This CDR3 is built from 15 residues. Investigators isolated RNA and reverse transcribed it into cDNA to act as the sequencing template. TCRdb's copy holds only in-frame clones and misses some; the assay was immunoSEQ multiplex PCR. The profile shows more than 100,000 clones, about half of them singletons. Treatment: oral pan-JAK inhibitor, 5-10 mg twice daily. This TCR was sampled from a human donor with alopecia areata. The rearrangement joins TRBV2 to TRBJ2-3, with TRBD2 matching 7 bases. The specimen comprised CD4+ T cells sorted from blood, sampled at week 4, from a patient treated with tofacitinib. The CDR3 is CAVPAGFTSTDTQYF. The CDR3 coding sequence is TGTGCCGTTCCAGCGGGGTTCACTAGCACAGATACGCAGTATTTT.